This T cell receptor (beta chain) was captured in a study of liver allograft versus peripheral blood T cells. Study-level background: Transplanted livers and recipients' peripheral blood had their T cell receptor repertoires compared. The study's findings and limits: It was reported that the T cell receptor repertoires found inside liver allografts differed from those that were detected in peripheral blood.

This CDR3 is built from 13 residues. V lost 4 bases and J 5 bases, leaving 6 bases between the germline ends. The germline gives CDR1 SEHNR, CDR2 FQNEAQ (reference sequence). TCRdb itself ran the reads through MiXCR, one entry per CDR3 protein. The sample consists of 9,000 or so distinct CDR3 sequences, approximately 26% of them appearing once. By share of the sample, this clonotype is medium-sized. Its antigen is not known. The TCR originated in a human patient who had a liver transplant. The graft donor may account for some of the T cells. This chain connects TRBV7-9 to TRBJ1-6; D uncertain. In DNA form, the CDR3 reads TGTGCCAGCAGCTCCGGAAATAATTCACCCCTCCACTTT. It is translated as CASSSGNNSPLHF.